Sequencing of this TCR beta chain was carried out in a study of OX40 agonist ivuxolimab in advanced cancers. Study-level background: Ivuxolimab is an agonistic anti-OX40 (CD134) antibody, and patients were treated with it. Patients undergoing dose escalation presented with hepatocellular carcinoma, melanoma, renal cell or head and neck cancer.

The CDR3 sequence is 16 residues long. Using immunoSEQ multiplex PCR, the repertoire was profiled, and TCRdb retains in-frame clones only, with some absent. The sample shows 60,000 to 65,000 clones, nearly 95% of them seen only once. This chain connects TRBV21-1 to TRBJ2-5. The tail of the sequence fits TRBJ2-7 better, so the J call may be wrong. TRBV21-1 is termed a pseudogene. The sample in question was CD4+ or CD8+ T cells sorted from blood, obtained in a trial of the OX40 agonist ivuxolimab. This receptor was identified in an adult with an advanced solid tumor such as melanoma, head and neck, liver or kidney cancer. Here the CDR3 DNA reads TGTGCCAGCAGCAAAGGGGGGTGCGCCCGTCTCTACGAGCAGTACTTC. Protein sequence: CASSKGGCARLYEQYF.